Presented here are 14 T cell receptor beta chains from one specimen sequenced in a study of molecular identifiers for immune sequencing clone quantification. TCRdb itself ran the PCR reads through MiXCR, one entry per CDR3 protein. The sample contains hundreds of thousands of distinct CDR3 sequences, about 25% of which appear only once. Source material: naive CD8+ T cells from blood, with Jurkat cell RNA spiked in. This sample's subset: FACS-sorted CD8+CD4-CCR7+CD45RA+ naive T cells. The receptors originated from a human donor in good health. Some libraries in this study had Jurkat cell RNA spiked in.

This chain connects TRBV20-1 to TRBJ2-7; 10 nucleotides align to TRBD2. The CDR3 covers 14 residues. CDR1 is DFQATT, CDR2 SNEGSKA, per germline (reference sequence). Trimming at V came to 5 bases and at J to 0 bases, leaving 4 bases not matched to a gene. The CDR3 is CSAPSGGVSYEQYF. CDR3 DNA: TGCAGTGCTCCAAGCGGGGGGGTCTCCTACGAGCAGTACTTC.

The genes are TRBV25-1 and TRBJ2-7, with 13 bases matching TRBD2. Trimming removed 5 bases from V and 8 bases from J; junction bases left unmatched: 9. The length of the CDR3 is 15 residues. Germline loops: CDR1 MGHDK, CDR2 SYGVNS. CDR3 DNA sequence: TGTGCCAGCAGTATCGGACTAGCGGGAGTGGGCAAGCAGTACTTC. Its translation: CASSIGLAGVGKQYF.

This clonotype has a count of ten or more. V is TRBV7-2 and J is TRBJ2-5; 8 bases line up with TRBD2. V shed 2 bases and J 2 bases; nucleotides not matched to a gene: 4. From germline, CDR1 is SGHTA and CDR2 FQGNSA. There are 15 residues in the CDR3. The CDR3 sequence: CASSLPSGPQETQYF. The CDR3 coding sequence is TGTGCCAGCAGCTTACCTAGCGGGCCTCAAGAGACCCAGTACTTC. The entire variable domain, with the rest obtained from reference TRBV7-2 and TRBJ2-5, is as follows: GAGVSQSPSNKVTEKGKDVELRCDPISGHTALYWYRQSLGQGLEFLIYFQGNSAPDKSGLPSDRFSAERTGGSVSTLTIQRTQQEDSAVYLCASSLPSGPQETQYFGPGTRLLVL.

This clonotype was observed once. This may stem from a read error, because a much larger clone lies one nucleotide away. The chain uses TRBV7-9 and TRBJ2-7; D is perhaps TRBD2 (6 bases). The CDR3 runs 17 residues. Germline V gene lookup returns CDR1 SEHNR and CDR2 FQNEAQ (reference sequence). The DNA for the CDR3 is TGTGTCAGCAGCTTAGATCCGACCGGGACTGGAACCTACGAGCAGTACTTC. Its protein is CVSSLDPTGTGTYEQYF.

CDR3: CASSLAGGTGRNEKLFF. The CDR3 DNA reads as TGTGCCAGCAGCTTAGCGGGAGGAACGGGTCGGAATGAAAAACTGTTTTTT. V gene TRBV7-9 combines with J gene TRBJ1-4; D is unclear. V lost 0 bases and J 5 bases, leaving 16 bases between the germline ends. Looked up from germline, CDR1 is SEHNR and CDR2 is FQNEAQ (reference sequence). This CDR3 has 17 amino acids.

Only a few counts were recorded for this clonotype. The rearrangement uses TRBV5-1 and TRBJ2-1, with 12 positions matching TRBD2. V lost 0 bases, J lost 3 bases, and 10 bases stayed unmatched. The germline CDR1 and CDR2 sequences are SGHRS and YFSETQ. The CDR3 has 19 residues. The CDR3 sequence: CASSLGVTSGGLLYNEQFF. CDR3 in DNA: TGCGCCAGCAGCTTGGGGGTGACTAGCGGGGGCTTACTCTACAATGAGCAGTTCTTC.

Points on this clonotype: This sequence may be a read error, since a much larger clone differs from it by one base. CDR3 protein: CASSKGTQLIEETQNF. CDR3 bases: TGTGCCAGCAGCAAAGGAACACAGTTAATTGAGGAGACCCAGAACTTC. The chain employs TRBV21-1 and TRBJ2-5. TRBV21-1 represents a pseudogene. This CDR3 region has 16 residues.

This clonotype showed up many times. The V call is TRBV6-5, the J call TRBJ2-7; TRBD1 matches 12 bases. The CDR3 spans 15 residues. The germline V gene encodes CDR1 MNHEY and CDR2 SVGAGI. With 5 bases clipped from V and 3 bases from J, the junction kept 5 bases outside the gene matches. The CDR3 protein is CASSPGTGGFYEQYF. The CDR3 DNA is TGTGCCAGCAGTCCCGGGACAGGGGGCTTCTACGAGCAGTACTTC.

This clonotype turned up a few times. The chain carries TRBV13 and TRBJ2-3; 15 bases are shared with TRBD2. Germline V gene data show CDR1 as PRHDT and CDR2 as FYEKMQ (reference sequence). CDR3 length equals 18 residues. V was pared by 3 bases and J by 0 bases, with 4 bases of the junction left unmatched. The CDR3 protein is CASSFGLAGGKSTDTQYF. For the CDR3, the DNA is TGTGCCAGCAGCTTCGGACTAGCGGGGGGGAAGAGCACAGATACGCAGTATTTT.

The V call is TRBV7-6, the J call TRBJ1-5; D might be TRBD1 (5 bases). V dropped 5 bases and J dropped 7 bases, with 12 bases sitting between them. This CDR3 contains 13 residues. Germline CDR1 SGHVS, CDR2 FNYEAQ. The CDR3 DNA is TGTGCCAGCAGCGGGGGGTGGGGCCAGCCCCAGCATTTT. As protein: CASSGGWGQPQHF.

The sample holds a few counts of this clonotype. Likely a read error: the CDR3 ends without its conserved phenylalanine or tryptophan. The V and J genes are TRBV2 and TRBJ2-5, with D possibly matching TRBD1 (5 bases). This CDR3 contains 14 residues. CDR1 SNHLY and CDR2 FYNNEI come from the germline V gene. Deletions cut 3 bases from V and 4 bases from J, with 12 bases between. CDR3 residues: CASSDPTVRETQYL. The CDR3, as DNA: TGTGCCAGCAGTGACCCGACAGTCCGAGAGACCCAGTACCTC.

The chain has TRBV12-3 or TRBV12-4 and TRBJ2-3, with TRBD2 matching over 7 bases. The V gene end was trimmed by 3 bases and the J gene end by 10 bases; junction bases not matched to a gene: 4. The CDR3 is made up of 12 amino acids. The CDR3 is CASSLALAAQYF. DNA for the CDR3: TGTGCCAGCAGTTTGGCGCTAGCGGCGCAGTATTTT.

This clonotype was observed a handful of times. The J gene is TRBJ2-2, the V gene TRBV14; no definite D call. The germline gives CDR1 SGHDN, CDR2 FVKESK. The CDR3 loop spans 15 amino acids. Trimming pared 5 bases from V and 6 bases from J, leaving 16 bases between. CDR3 protein: CASSGWSSVAGELFF. The CDR3 DNA reads TGTGCCAGCAGCGGGTGGTCGTCCGTGGCCGGGGAGCTGTTTTTT.

This clonotype was seen only a few times. CDR3 region: CASSYRTSAGFYEQYF. The CDR3 DNA reads TGTGCCAGCAGTTACCGAACATCTGCAGGGTTTTACGAGCAGTACTTC. The chain recombines TRBV6-5 with TRBJ2-7; the D gene is possibly TRBD1 (5 bases). Trimming took off 2 bases at V and 4 bases at J, with 18 bases between the two ends. This CDR3 has 16 residues. CDR1 and CDR2 from the germline V gene are MNHEY and SVGAGI.